These 6 T cell receptor beta chains came from one sample sequenced in a study of PD-1 blockade in classical Hodgkin lymphoma. Each patient experienced a relapse that followed autologous stem cell transplantation, and brentuximab vedotin exposure varied. Sequenced by immunoSEQ multiplex PCR; TCRdb stores in-frame clones only, minus some. Altogether 55,000 to 75,000 clones are present, 70% to 75% being singletons, with the ten largest covering 7.5% to 10%. The sequences come from peripheral blood mononuclear cells (PBMCs), collected before the second cycle of nivolumab. The source of these receptors is a human donor with classical Hodgkin lymphoma.

The J gene is TRBJ2-3, the V gene TRBV9; 7 bases are a match to TRBD2. The length of the CDR3 is 17 residues. V shed 4 bases, J shed 1 base, and the junction held 12 bases outside the gene matches. Germline CDR1 SGDLS, CDR2 YYNGEE. The CDR3: CASSFSPRGWGTDTQYF. CDR3 DNA: TGTGCCAGCAGCTTCTCCCCGCGGGGGTGGGGCACAGATACGCAGTATTTT. Together with reference TRBV9 and TRBJ2-3, the CDR3 gives the full variable domain: DSGVTQTPKHLITATGQRVTLRCSPRSGDLSVYWYQQSLDQGLQFLIQYYNGEERAKGNILERFSAQQFPDLHSELNLSSLELGDSALYFCASSFSPRGWGTDTQYFGPGTRLTVL.

The rearrangement joins TRBV11-2 to TRBJ2-7; 10 bases align to TRBD2. The germline CDR1 and CDR2 sequences are SGHAT and FQNNGV. V shed 5 bases and J 4 bases; nucleotides not matched to a gene: 14. This CDR3 region has 17 residues. The CDR3 protein is CASSQEAASGRGYEQYF. For the CDR3, the DNA is TGTGCCAGCAGCCAAGAAGCAGCTAGCGGGAGAGGGTACGAGCAGTACTTC.

The CDR3 nucleotides are TGTGCCAGCAGTTCGAAGGCCGGGGTTTCACCCCTCCACTTT. Residues: CASSSKAGVSPLHF. The V and J genes are TRBV7-3 and TRBJ1-6; D is undetermined. Trimming pared 6 bases from V and 9 bases from J, leaving 15 bases between. Looked up from germline, CDR1 is SGHTA and CDR2 is FQGTGA. This CDR3 is built from 14 residues. Full variable domain (missing parts from reference TRBV7-3 and TRBJ1-6): GAGVSQTPSNKVTEKGKYVELRCDPISGHTALYWYRQSLGQGPEFLIYFQGTGAADDSGLPNDRFFAVRPEGSVSTLKIQRTERGDSAVYLCASSSKAGVSPLHFGNGTRLTVT.

The chain is built from TRBV5-5 and TRBJ2-5; D gene uncertain. This CDR3 has 14 residues. The V gene lost 1 base and the J gene lost 1 base, with 8 bases spanning the gap. CDR1 SGHKS and CDR2 YYEKEE come from the germline V gene (reference sequence). CDR3 bases: TGTGCCAGCAGCTTGAGGGCCAGCCAAGAGACCCAGTACTTC. Its protein product is CASSLRASQETQYF.

This clone was detected once. The DNA of the CDR3 is TGCAGCGTTGTGGGACTAGCGGGCGGTGAGCAGTTCTTC. This translates into CSVVGLAGGEQFF. This chain joins TRBV29-1 and TRBJ2-1, with TRBD2 matching over 12 bases. Losses at the gene ends were 4 bases for V and 9 bases for J; bases not matched to a gene: 4. Looked up from germline, CDR1 is SQVTM and CDR2 is ANQGSEA. The CDR3 loop spans 13 amino acids.

The rearrangement links TRBV12-5 to TRBJ2-1; TRBD2 might be the D (5 bases). CDR3 length: 12 residues. Trimming left V 0 bases short and J 9 bases short, with 6 bases between. CDR1 is LGHNT and CDR2 is FRNRAP in the germline V gene. Written as DNA, the CDR3 is TGTGCTAGTGGTTTGGTACTAGTTGAGCAGTTCTTC. Translating it yields CASGLVLVEQFF. Using reference TRBV12-5 and TRBJ2-1 for the parts outside the CDR3, the full variable domain is DARVTQTPRHKVTEMGQEVTMRCQPILGHNTVFWYRQTMMQGLELLAYFRNRAPLDDSGMPKDRFSAEMPDATLATLKIQPSEPRDSAVYFCASGLVLVEQFFGPGTRLTVL.